Presented here are 10 T cell receptor beta chains from one specimen sequenced in a study of cytomegalovirus exposure and HLA in healthy donors (dated by TCRdb to the late 2010s). The protocol used for the library was the immunoSEQ multiplex PCR assay. For the multiplex PCR, a mixture combining 60 forward primers for TCR Vbeta segments and 13 reverse primers for TCR Jbeta segments was used. As stored in TCRdb, this immuneACCESS dataset retains in-frame rearrangements with V and J assigned. A fraction of the clones does not appear; measured against another copy, unresolved V genes explain less than half of the discrepancy, and the remainder lacks a known reason. A total of fewer than 250,000 clones appear in this sample, under 85% of them only once. The top ten clonotypes cover roughly 1.6% of the sample. Sequencing was carried out using PBMCs. The receptors were gathered from a woman younger than 35 in good health and CMV-seronegative.

The gene calls are TRBV10-2 and TRBJ2-5, with 7 bases that match TRBD1. Germline CDR1 is WSHSY and CDR2 is SAAADI. V was pared by 3 bases and J by 5 bases, with 9 bases of the junction left unmatched. The CDR3 sequence is 15 residues long. This CDR3 is CASSEPKGAEETQYF. CDR3 nucleotides: TGCGCCAGCAGTGAACCTAAGGGGGCGGAGGAGACCCAGTACTTC.

The chain recombines TRBV5-6 with TRBJ1-2, with a possible D match to TRBD1 (6 bases). CDR1 SGHDT and CDR2 YYEEEE come from the germline V gene. V dropped 4 bases and J dropped 5 bases, with 12 bases sitting between them. The CDR3 has 13 amino acids. In DNA form, the CDR3 reads TGTGCCAGCAGCCCCTACAGGGTTTATGGCTACACCTTC. The encoded protein is CASSPYRVYGYTF.

This chain uses TRBV7-3 with TRBJ1-2, with 10 positions matching TRBD1. Per germline, CDR1 SGHTA and CDR2 FQGTGA. Germline trimming cut 5 bases from V and 7 bases from J; bases unmatched to any gene: 4. This CDR3 has 13 residues. CDR3: CASSTRQGAGYTF. The CDR3 DNA sequence: TGTGCCAGCAGCACTCGACAGGGGGCTGGCTACACCTTC.

The chain has TRBV10-1 and TRBJ2-3; 9 bases map to TRBD2. With 1 base clipped from V and 3 bases from J, the junction kept 8 bases outside the gene matches. CDR3 length: 17 amino acids. Germline-derived CDR1 and CDR2 are WNHNN and SYGVQD (reference sequence). CDR3 DNA: TGCGCCAGCAGTGAGTTTTCGCGGCTAGCGGGGACAGATACGCAGTATTTT. It specifies CASSEFSRLAGTDTQYF.

This clone was seen only a few times. CDR3 nucleotide sequence: TGCGCCAGCAGCCATGACCAAAGGAGGGGATCGAACACCGGGGAGCTGTTTTTT. It is translated as CASSHDQRRGSNTGELFF. The J gene is TRBJ2-2, the V gene TRBV4-3, with D possibly being TRBD2 (6 bases). V was clipped by 3 bases and J by 0 bases, with 17 bases between them. The CDR3 sequence is 18 residues long. Germline V gene lookup returns CDR1 LGHNA and CDR2 YSLEER.

This chain links TRBV2 with TRBJ1-1; 7 nucleotides match TRBD1. V lost 5 bases to trimming and J lost 7 bases; unmatched junction nucleotides: 16. The CDR3 extends over 16 amino acids. CDR1 and CDR2 from the germline V gene are SNHLY and FYNNEI. DNA for the CDR3: TGTGCCAGCAGTCGCGGGACAGCTCGGTCGAGGGATGAAGCTTTCTTT. Translating it yields CASSRGTARSRDEAFF.

The chain links TRBV18 to TRBJ2-6, with 10 bases that match TRBD2. The CDR3 covers 19 residues. J was trimmed by 0 bases and V by 3 bases; bases with no gene match: 8. CDR1 is KGHSH, CDR2 LQKENI, per germline. Here the CDR3 reads CASSPPGGLAFSGANVLTF. The CDR3, as DNA: TGTGCCAGCTCACCCCCCGGGGGACTAGCGTTCTCTGGGGCCAACGTCCTGACTTTC.

V gene TRBV11-2 combines with J gene TRBJ2-7; the D is unclear. Trimming took off 0 bases at V and 1 base at J, with 7 bases between the two ends. Germline V gene sequence: CDR1 SGHAT, CDR2 FQNNGV. CDR3 size: 14 residues. CDR3 DNA: TGTGCCAGCAGCTTAGATCCGGTTTCCTACGAGCAGTACTTC. It yields the protein CASSLDPVSYEQYF.

This chain links TRBV28 with TRBJ2-5; possible D gene TRBD1, 5 bases. Germline assignment: CDR1 MDHEN and CDR2 SYDVKM. V lost 10 bases and J 4 bases, leaving 13 bases between the germline ends. There are 12 residues in the CDR3. The CDR3 spells CATLGVAETQYF. In DNA form, the CDR3 reads TGTGCCACGTTAGGGGTTGCAGAGACCCAGTACTTC.

The J gene is TRBJ2-2, the V gene TRBV4-1; D gene ambiguous. V lost 0 bases and J 7 bases, leaving 15 bases between the germline ends. Germline CDR1 is MGHRA and CDR2 is YSYEKL. The CDR3 runs 16 residues. CDR3 DNA sequence: TGCGCCAGCAGCCAAGACCACATTCAGGTTTACGGGGAGCTGTTTTTT. It translates to CASSQDHIQVYGELFF.